This paragraph covers one T cell receptor beta chain sequence. Its antigen remains unidentified. The data were obtained in a study of blood T cells in healthy people across ages. Findings and limits, study-wide: Observed TCR beta diversity showed a strong correlation with the percentage of naive T cells as measured by flow cytometry.

V was shortened by 3 bases and J by 2 bases, with 9 bases between the two germline ends. Looked up from germline, CDR1 is MDHEN and CDR2 is SYDVKM. The CDR3 contains 14 residues. Each sample gave at least 6.5 million isolated PBMCs. The extraction recovered at least 5.5 micrograms of total RNA per sample. It was with a sample-barcoded 5' primer and a J-beta primer mix that a second PCR of roughly 7 to 12 cycles was run. TCRdb re-called the 5' RACE reads through MiXCR, storing one row per CDR3 protein. This sample has approximately 800,000 distinct CDR3 sequences; around two thirds occur once, and the top ten carry approximately 30%.

The V and J genes are TRBV28 and TRBJ2-3; D call uncertain. The material sequenced was blood. This receptor was taken from a man aged 25 to 40 in good health. The chain's CDR3 is CASSFSGITDTQYF. CDR3 coding DNA: TGTGCCAGCAGTTTTAGTGGAATCACAGATACGCAGTATTTT. Full variable domain (missing parts from reference TRBV28 and TRBJ2-3): DVKVTQSSRYLVKRTGEKVFLECVQDMDHENMFWYRQDPGLGLRLIYFSYDVKMKEKGDIPEGYSVSREKKERFSLILESASTNQTSMYLCASSFSGITDTQYFGPGTRLTVL.